This is a list of T cell receptor beta chains from one sample in a study of shared clonotypes between healthy human individuals. The method was immunoSEQ multiplex PCR; TCRdb's version includes in-frame clones alone and lacks a portion of them. The sample consists of some 2,000,000 clones, 90% to 95% of them appearing once. Source material: naive CD4+ T cells sorted from blood. The receptors were gathered from a man aged 18 to 29 in good health. Each CDR3 is given with its conserved first and last residue. The D gene is left open where the match is weak. Size is stated for part of the rows, as once, few or many counts, or as a class when the clone is expanded.

size | J | D | V | DNA | CDR3
NA | TRBJ1-3 | NA | TRBV5-1 | TGCGCCAGCAGCTTGGTCCTGGGTGCTGGAAACACCATATATTTT | CASSLVLGAGNTIYF
NA | TRBJ1-2 | TRBD1 | TRBV30 | TGTGCCTGTAGGACAGGGGGCGCATCGGGATCTGGCTACACCTTC | CACRTGGASGSGYTF
NA | TRBJ1-5 | NA | TRBV6-1 | TGTGCCAGCAGTGAAGCCGGGAGCAATCAGCCCCAGCATTTT | CASSEAGSNQPQHF
NA | TRBJ2-6 | NA | TRBV18 | TGTGCCAGCTCACCGCTGACGGGCTCTGGGGCCAACGTCCTGACTTTC | CASSPLTGSGANVLTF
NA | TRBJ2-1 | NA | TRBV7-9 | TGTGCCAGCAGCTTTCCGGACAATGAGCAGTTCTTC | CASSFPDNEQFF
NA | TRBJ1-2 | NA | TRBV25-1 | TGTGCCAGCAGCACCGCAGGACAGCGGGACTACACCTTC | CASSTAGQRDYTF
NA | TRBJ2-7 | TRBD1 | TRBV18 | TGTGCCAGCTCACCTGGGACAGGCGAGCAGTACTTC | CASSPGTGEQYF
NA | TRBJ1-1 | NA | TRBV5-1 | TGCGCCAGCAGCTTGAACACCGTTACTGAAGCTTTCTTT | CASSLNTVTEAFF
NA | TRBJ1-5 | NA | TRBV19 | TGTGCCAGTAACGGTTCGGGGGGCTTGGATCAGCCCCAGCATTTT | CASNGSGGLDQPQHF
NA | TRBJ2-7 | NA | TRBV10-3 | TGTGCCATCAGTGATACCGGGACTCTGGGGGAGCAGTACTTC | CAISDTGTLGEQYF
NA | TRBJ1-1 | TRBD1 | TRBV6-5 | TGTGCCAGCAGTCAACCCGACAGGGACGCTTTCTTT | CASSQPDRDAFF
NA | TRBJ2-7 | TRBD1 | TRBV6-6 | TGTGCCAGCAGTTATGACAGGGTTACCTACGAGCAGTACTTC | CASSYDRVTYEQYF
NA | TRBJ1-4 | TRBD1 | TRBV19 | TGTGCCAGTAGTATTACAGGGGAATTCGGAAAACTGTTTTTT | CASSITGEFGKLFF
NA | TRBJ1-1 | NA | TRBV4-1 | TGCGCCAGCAGCCAAGATGGGGAGACTGAAGCTTTCTTT | CASSQDGETEAFF
once | TRBJ1-1 | NA | TRBV6-1 | TGTGCCAGCAGGGCAGGGTTGTCGAACACTGAAGCTTTCTTT | CASRAGLSNTEAFF
NA | TRBJ2-3 | NA | TRBV10-3 | TGTGCCATCTCGGTCCCGGGAGAGGTCACAGATACGCAGTATTTT | CAISVPGEVTDTQYF
once | TRBJ1-1 | TRBD1 | TRBV18 | TGTGCCAGCTCACCCGGACAGGACAAAGCTTTCTTT | CASSPGQDKAFF
once | TRBJ1-2 | TRBD1 | TRBV28 | TGTGCCAGCGGCCCTCCGGGACAGATCTATGGCTACACCTTC | CASGPPGQIYGYTF
NA | TRBJ2-7 | NA | TRBV5-1 | TGCGCCAGCCGCTGGGACACAGGGAGCGCCTACGAGCAGTACTTC | CASRWDTGSAYEQYF
NA | TRBJ2-7 | NA | TRBV20-1 | TGCAGTGCCCCGGCAGTAGGGGAGCAGTACTTC | CSAPAVGEQYF
NA | TRBJ1-4 | NA | TRBV4-1 | TGCGCCAGCAGCCAAGTGGGAACAACGACCAATGAAAAACTGTTTTTT | CASSQVGTTTNEKLFF
NA | TRBJ2-5 | NA | TRBV5-6 | TGTGCCAGCAACAAAGGGCAGGGCCAAGAGACCCAGTACTTC | CASNKGQGQETQYF
once | TRBJ2-5 | TRBD1 | TRBV19 | TGTGCCAGTAGTATAGCGGACAGGGGTTGGGAGACCCAGTACTTC | CASSIADRGWETQYF